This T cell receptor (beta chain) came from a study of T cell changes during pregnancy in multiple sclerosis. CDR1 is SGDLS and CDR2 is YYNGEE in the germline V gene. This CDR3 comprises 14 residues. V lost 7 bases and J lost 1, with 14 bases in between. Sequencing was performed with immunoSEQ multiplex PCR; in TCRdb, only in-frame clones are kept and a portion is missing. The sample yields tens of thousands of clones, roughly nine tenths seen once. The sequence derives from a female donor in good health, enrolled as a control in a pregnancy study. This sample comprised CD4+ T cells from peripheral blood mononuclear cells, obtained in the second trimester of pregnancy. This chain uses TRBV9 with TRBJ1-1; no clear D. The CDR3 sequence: CASPRRGKNTEAFF. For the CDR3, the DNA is TGTGCCAGCCCGCGCCGGGGAAAGAACACTGAAGCTTTCTTT.